This T cell receptor (beta chain) was sequenced during a study of CD8 T cells in ankylosing spondylitis. General observations from the study: There was reportedly significant enrichment of clones that were disease-linked in matched ankylosing spondylitis synovial fluid. What seemed typical of ankylosing spondylitis blood was a TCR beta motif built from roughly 8 highly homologous variants. Within peripheral blood, clones linked to disease were CD8+ and relatively rare.

To note about this clonotype: Its specificity is not known.

As the method for making TCR beta libraries, quantitative 5'-RACE with molecular barcodes was used. In TCRdb, the 5' RACE reads were re-called with MiXCR into one record per CDR3 protein. The repertoire holds 500,000 to 550,000 distinct CDR3 sequences, with approximately 11% as singletons. CDR1 SGHRS and CDR2 YFSETQ come from the germline V gene. J was trimmed by 0 bases and V by 8 bases; bases with no gene match: 10. The CDR3 spans 15 residues. The V gene is TRBV5-1, the J gene TRBJ2-7; TRBD1 aligns across 8 bases. Sequencing input: blood, either unsorted or a sorted T cell fraction (not recorded which). This receptor was obtained from a male donor with ankylosing spondylitis. The DNA of the CDR3 is TGCGCCAGTAAAATGGACAGGGCCCCCTCCTACGAGCAGTACTTC. Translated, it gives CASKMDRAPSYEQYF.